This T cell receptor beta chain was captured by sequencing in a study of OX40 agonist ivuxolimab in advanced cancers. As for the study in general: A diagnosis of hepatocellular carcinoma, melanoma, renal cell or head and neck cancer was present in dose-escalation patients. Patients were 65% to 85% male with ages roughly 23 to 79, mean 60. General study results and limits: It was also the case that some nonresponders had low normalized T-cell clonal expansion. More expanded clones were found, on average, in CD8+ than in CD4+ T cells.

The germline V gene has CDR1 SEHNR and CDR2 FQNEAQ (reference sequence). The V and J ends lost 2 bases and 11 bases, in that order; junction bases with no gene match: 8. CDR3 length: 13 amino acids. Assay used: immunoSEQ multiplex PCR; TCRdb lists only in-frame clones, some missing. Among some 99,000 clones listed, about 83% were seen once. With regard to this clone: What it binds is not known.

The receptor was derived from an adult with an advanced solid tumor such as melanoma, head and neck, liver or kidney cancer. The sequenced sample was CD4+ or CD8+ T cells sorted from blood, obtained in a trial of the OX40 agonist ivuxolimab. The gene calls are TRBV7-9 and TRBJ1-1, with 7 bases matching TRBD1. The CDR3 loop reads CASSLLSQGEAFF. CDR3 sequence (DNA): TGTGCCAGCAGCTTACTATCGCAGGGGGAGGCTTTCTTT.